This T cell receptor (beta chain) was documented in a study of Graves' ophthalmopathy and Graves' hyperthyroidism. In the study overall: The authors defined stable hyperthyroidism as no ophthalmopathy within 18 months of follow-up.

Included hyperthyroidism patients were aged 18 to 65 and newly diagnosed (under 2 months' duration). Exclusion criteria comprised other autoimmune diseases, uncontrolled infections, pregnancy or lactation in patients. Amplifying from RNA transcripts, the study obtained TCR beta CDR3 regions. Following a first-round RT-PCR that used HTBI primers, a second-round multiplex PCR was carried out. MiXCR, applied by TCRdb to the multiplex PCR reads, yields one record per CDR3 protein. Counted here are some 1.1 million distinct CDR3 sequences, 35% to 45% occurring once; the ten biggest clones make up 11%. In its sample, this clonotype was seen a few times. A junction boundary mismatches the germline segment, possibly from a read error. Germline values: CDR1 SGHTA, CDR2 FQGNSA. The length of the CDR3 is 16 residues.

This TCR derives from an adult man with Graves' hyperthyroidism. The specimen was peripheral blood or thyroid tissue (not recorded which). The chain links TRBV7-2 to TRBJ2-7; TRBD1 agrees at 9 bases. CDR3 protein: CASSQPRQGGSYEQYF. The CDR3 nucleotides read TGCGCCAGCAGCCAACCGCGACAGGGGGGGTCCTACGAGCAGTACTTC.